Sequencing of this TCR beta chain was carried out in a study of T cell changes during pregnancy in multiple sclerosis. The data were produced by immunoSEQ multiplex PCR, yet TCRdb's version contains in-frame clones alone and is incomplete. Of tens of thousands of clones detected, approximately 92% appear once; the ten largest clones hold around 0.64%. The CDR3 is made up of 14 amino acids. Trimming removed 1 base at V and 0 bases at J, with 4 bases between. Germline CDR1 SGHTA, CDR2 FQGNSA. This clone was seen a single time. This specimen consisted of CD4+ T cells from peripheral blood mononuclear cells, obtained before pregnancy. This chain links TRBV7-2 with TRBJ1-3; unclear D gene. The receptor was isolated from a female donor with multiple sclerosis, enrolled in a pregnancy study. CDR3 nucleotide sequence: TGTGCCAGCAGCTTAGGGAGCTCTGGAAACACCATATATTTT. Translation gives CASSLGSSGNTIYF.